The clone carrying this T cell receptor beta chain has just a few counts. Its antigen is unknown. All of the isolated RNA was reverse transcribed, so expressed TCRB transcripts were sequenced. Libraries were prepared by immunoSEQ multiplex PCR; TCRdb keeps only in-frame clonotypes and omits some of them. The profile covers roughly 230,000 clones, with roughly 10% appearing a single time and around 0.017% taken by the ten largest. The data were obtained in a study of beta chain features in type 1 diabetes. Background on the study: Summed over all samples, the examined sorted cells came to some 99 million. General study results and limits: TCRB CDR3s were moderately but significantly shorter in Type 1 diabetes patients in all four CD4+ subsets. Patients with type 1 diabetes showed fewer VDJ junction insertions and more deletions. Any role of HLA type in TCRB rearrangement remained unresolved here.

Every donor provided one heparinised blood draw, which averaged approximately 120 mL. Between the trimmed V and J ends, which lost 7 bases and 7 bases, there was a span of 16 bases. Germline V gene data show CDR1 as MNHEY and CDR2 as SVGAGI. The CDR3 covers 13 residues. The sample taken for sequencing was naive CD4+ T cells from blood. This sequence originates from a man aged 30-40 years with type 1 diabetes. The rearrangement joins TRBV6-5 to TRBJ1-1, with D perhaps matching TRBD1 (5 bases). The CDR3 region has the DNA TGTGCCAGCATTCAACGGGGGACTCGTGAAGCTTTCTTT. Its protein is CASIQRGTREAFF.